The present T cell receptor (beta chain) was sequenced within a study of blood T cell repertoires in COVID-19. Overall study context: Spain, Italy and the United States supplied samples that represented acute and convalescent COVID-19. Nucleic acid was either cDNA or gDNA, and it came from T cells, B-cell-depleted T cells, or PBMCs.

It was during active infection that Seattle patients were enrolled and then longitudinally followed. The CDR3 has 16 residues. Germline CDR1 ENHRY, CDR2 SYGVKD. Trimming left V 3 bases short and J 4 bases short, with 16 bases between. Some clones are missing from TCRdb's copy, which holds only in-frame ones; the method was immunoSEQ multiplex PCR. The repertoire includes approximately 350,000 clones, 80% to 90% of them detected once, and about 7% sits in the top ten. The receptor comes from a woman aged 60-70 years with COVID-19, enrolled during active disease. Sequences were obtained from peripheral blood. V gene TRBV10-3 combines with J gene TRBJ1-5, with D maybe TRBD1 (5 bases). The CDR3 here is CAISEPRGGPNQPQHF. Here the CDR3 DNA reads TGTGCCATCAGTGAACCAAGGGGTGGCCCTAATCAGCCCCAGCATTTT.